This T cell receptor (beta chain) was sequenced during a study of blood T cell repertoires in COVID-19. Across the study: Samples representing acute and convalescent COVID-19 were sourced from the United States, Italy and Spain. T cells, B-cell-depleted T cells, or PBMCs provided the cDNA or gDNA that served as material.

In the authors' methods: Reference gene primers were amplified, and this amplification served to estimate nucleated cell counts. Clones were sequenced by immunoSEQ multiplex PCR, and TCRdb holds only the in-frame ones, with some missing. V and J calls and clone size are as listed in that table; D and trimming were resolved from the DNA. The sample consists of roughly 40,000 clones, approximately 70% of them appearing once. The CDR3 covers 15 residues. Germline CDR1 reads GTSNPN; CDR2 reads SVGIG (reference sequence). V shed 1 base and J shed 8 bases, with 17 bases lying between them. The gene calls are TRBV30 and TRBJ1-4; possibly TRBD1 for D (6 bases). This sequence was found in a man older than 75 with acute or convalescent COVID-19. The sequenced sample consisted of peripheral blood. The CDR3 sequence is CAWSDQGRMLEKLFF. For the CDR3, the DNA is TGTGCCTGGAGTGACCAGGGGCGCATGCTAGAAAAACTGTTTTTT.